The clone carrying this TCR beta chain occurred once. These data belong to a study of blood T cell repertoires in COVID-19. For the study at large: The United States, Italy and Spain provided the acute and convalescent COVID-19 samples. Sample material is recorded as cDNA or gDNA derived from T cells, B-cell-depleted T cells, or PBMCs.

J was trimmed by 4 bases and V by 4 bases; bases with no gene match: 11. Looked up from germline, CDR1 is SGHRS and CDR2 is YFSETQ. The CDR3 runs to 16 residues. Original data processing: Cell counts per sample came from amplifying reference gene primers. TCRdb keeps only in-frame clones here, not all; method: immunoSEQ multiplex PCR. V and J calls and clone size are given by that table; D and trimming were obtained from the DNA. The top ten clones hold 12% to 15% of a sample with about 150,000 clones, 82% of them seen once. This clonotype was sampled from a human donor with acute or convalescent COVID-19. The donor label of this sample is uncertain. The chain recombines TRBV5-1 with TRBJ1-3; TRBD1 matches 7 bases. Input material: peripheral blood. CDR3 region: CASSHDRAPEGNTIYF. The CDR3 region has the DNA TGCGCCAGCAGCCATGACAGGGCTCCGGAAGGAAACACCATATATTTT.